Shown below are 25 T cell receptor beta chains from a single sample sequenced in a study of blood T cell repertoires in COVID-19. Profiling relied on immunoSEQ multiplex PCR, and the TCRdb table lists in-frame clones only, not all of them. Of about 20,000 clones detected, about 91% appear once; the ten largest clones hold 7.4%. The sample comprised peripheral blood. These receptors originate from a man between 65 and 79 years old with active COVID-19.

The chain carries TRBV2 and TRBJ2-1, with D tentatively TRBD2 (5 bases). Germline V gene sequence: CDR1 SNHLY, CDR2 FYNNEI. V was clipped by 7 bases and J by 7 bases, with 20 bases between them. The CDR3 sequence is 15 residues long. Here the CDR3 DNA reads TGTGCCAGCATCGAAAGGACTGGGTTAATGAATGAGCAGTTCTTC. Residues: CASIERTGLMNEQFF.

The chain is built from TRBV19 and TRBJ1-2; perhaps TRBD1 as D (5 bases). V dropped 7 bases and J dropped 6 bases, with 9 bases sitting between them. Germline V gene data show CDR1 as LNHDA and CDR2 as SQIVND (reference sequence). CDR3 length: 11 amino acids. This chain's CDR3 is CASTGGNGYTF. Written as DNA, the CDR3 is TGTGCCAGTACGGGGGGAAATGGCTACACCTTC.

The CDR3 DNA reads as TGTGCCAGCAGTTACCCACTAGCGGGAGTTCAAGAGACCCAGTACTTC. Translation: CASSYPLAGVQETQYF. This chain joins TRBV6-2 or TRBV6-3 and TRBJ2-5, with 11 bases identical to TRBD2. With V trimmed by 2 bases and J by 2 bases, 4 bases remained unmatched. The CDR3 contains 16 residues. The V gene's germline CDR1 is MNHEY and CDR2 SVGEGT.

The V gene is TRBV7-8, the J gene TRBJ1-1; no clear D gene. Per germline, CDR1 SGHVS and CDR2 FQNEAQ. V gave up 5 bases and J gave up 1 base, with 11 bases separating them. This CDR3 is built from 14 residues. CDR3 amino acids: CASSLRFGNTEAFF. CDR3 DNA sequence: TGTGCCAGCAGCCTCAGGTTTGGGAACACTGAAGCTTTCTTT.

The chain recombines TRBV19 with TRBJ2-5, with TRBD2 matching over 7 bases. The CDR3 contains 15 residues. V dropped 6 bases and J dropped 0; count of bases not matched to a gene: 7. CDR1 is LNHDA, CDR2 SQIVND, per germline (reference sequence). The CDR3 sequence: CASSHGGEYQETQYF. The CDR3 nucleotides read TGTGCCAGTAGCCATGGGGGGGAGTACCAAGAGACCCAGTACTTC.

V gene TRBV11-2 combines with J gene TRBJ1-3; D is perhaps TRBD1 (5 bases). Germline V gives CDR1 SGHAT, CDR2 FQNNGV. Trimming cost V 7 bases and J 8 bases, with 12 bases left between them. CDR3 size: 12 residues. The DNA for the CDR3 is TGTGCCAGCACACCGGGGGGGGACACCATATATTTT. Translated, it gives CASTPGGDTIYF.

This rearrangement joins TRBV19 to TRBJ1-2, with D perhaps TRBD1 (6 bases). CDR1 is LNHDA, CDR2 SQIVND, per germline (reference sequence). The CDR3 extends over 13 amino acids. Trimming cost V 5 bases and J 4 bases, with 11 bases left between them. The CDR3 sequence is CASSLQGPYGYTF. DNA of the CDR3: TGTGCCAGTAGTCTACAGGGCCCCTATGGCTACACCTTC.

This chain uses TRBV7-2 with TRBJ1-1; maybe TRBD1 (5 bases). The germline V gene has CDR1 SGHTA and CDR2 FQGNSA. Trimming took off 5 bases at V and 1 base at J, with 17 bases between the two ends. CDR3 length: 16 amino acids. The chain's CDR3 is CASSGRGWSGNTEAFF. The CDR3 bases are TGTGCCAGCAGCGGCCGGGGGTGGAGTGGGAACACTGAAGCTTTCTTT.

The CDR3 nucleotides read TGTGCCAGCAGCTTAGGACAGGGGGCAGGTCAGCCCCAGCATTTT. Its translation is CASSLGQGAGQPQHF. The chain combines TRBV7-2 with TRBJ1-5; 10 nucleotides align to TRBD1. Germline V lookup: CDR1 SGHTA, CDR2 FQGNSA. This CDR3 spans 15 amino acids. The V gene end was trimmed by 1 base and the J gene end by 6 bases; junction bases not matched to a gene: 3.

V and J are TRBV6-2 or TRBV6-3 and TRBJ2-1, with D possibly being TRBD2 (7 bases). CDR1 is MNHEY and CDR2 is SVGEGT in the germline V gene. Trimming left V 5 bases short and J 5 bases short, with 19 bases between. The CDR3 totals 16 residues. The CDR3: CASSGGAGSLHNEQFF. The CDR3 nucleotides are TGTGCCAGCAGTGGGGGGGCCGGGTCCCTCCACAATGAGCAGTTCTTC.

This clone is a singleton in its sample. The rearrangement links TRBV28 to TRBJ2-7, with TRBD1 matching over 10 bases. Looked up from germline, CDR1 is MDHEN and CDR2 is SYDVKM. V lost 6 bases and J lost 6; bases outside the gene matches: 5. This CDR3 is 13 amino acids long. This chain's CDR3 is CASRDRGPGEQYF. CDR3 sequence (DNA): TGTGCCAGCAGAGACAGGGGGCCTGGCGAGCAGTACTTC.

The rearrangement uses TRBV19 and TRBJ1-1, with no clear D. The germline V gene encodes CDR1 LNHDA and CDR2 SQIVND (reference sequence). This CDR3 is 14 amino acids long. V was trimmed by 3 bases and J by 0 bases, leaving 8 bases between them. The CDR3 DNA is TGTGCCAGTAGTATTTGGGCCCTGAACACTGAAGCTTTCTTT. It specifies CASSIWALNTEAFF.

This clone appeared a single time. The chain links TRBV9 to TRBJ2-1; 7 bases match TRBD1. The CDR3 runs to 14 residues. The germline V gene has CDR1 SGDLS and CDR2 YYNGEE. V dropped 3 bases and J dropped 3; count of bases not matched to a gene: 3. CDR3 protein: CASSAQGNYNEQFF. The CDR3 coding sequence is TGTGCCAGCAGCGCACAGGGGAACTACAATGAGCAGTTCTTC.

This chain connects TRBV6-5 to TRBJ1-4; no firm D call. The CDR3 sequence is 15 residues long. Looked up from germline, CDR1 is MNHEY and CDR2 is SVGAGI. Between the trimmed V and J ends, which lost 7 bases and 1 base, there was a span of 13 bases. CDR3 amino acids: CASTSLGVTNEKLFF. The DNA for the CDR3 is TGTGCCAGCACCTCCCTCGGGGTAACTAATGAAAAACTGTTTTTT.

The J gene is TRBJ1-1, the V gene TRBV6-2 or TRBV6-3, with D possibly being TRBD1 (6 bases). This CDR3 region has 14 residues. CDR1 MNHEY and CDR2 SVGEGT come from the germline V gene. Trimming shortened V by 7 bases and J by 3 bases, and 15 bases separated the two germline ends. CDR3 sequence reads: CASIPLDSHTEAFF. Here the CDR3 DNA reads TGTGCCAGCATCCCTCTGGACAGTCACACTGAAGCTTTCTTT.

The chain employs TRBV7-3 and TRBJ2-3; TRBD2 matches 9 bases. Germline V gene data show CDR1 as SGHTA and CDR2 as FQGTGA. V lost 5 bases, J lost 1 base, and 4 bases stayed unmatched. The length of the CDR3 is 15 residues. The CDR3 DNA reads TGTGCCAGCAGCCCTGGGACTAGCCGCACAGATACGCAGTATTTT. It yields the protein CASSPGTSRTDTQYF.

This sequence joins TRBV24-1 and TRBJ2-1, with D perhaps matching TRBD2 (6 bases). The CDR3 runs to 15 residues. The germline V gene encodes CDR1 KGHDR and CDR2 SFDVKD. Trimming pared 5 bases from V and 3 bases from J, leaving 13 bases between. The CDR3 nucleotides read TGTGCCACCAGTGCAGAGGGACTCGTCTACAATGAGCAGTTCTTC. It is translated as CATSAEGLVYNEQFF.

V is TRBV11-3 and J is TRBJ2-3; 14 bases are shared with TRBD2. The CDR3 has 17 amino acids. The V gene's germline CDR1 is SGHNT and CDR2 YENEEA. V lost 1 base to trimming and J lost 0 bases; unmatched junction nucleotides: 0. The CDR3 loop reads CASSLGTSGRSTDTQYF. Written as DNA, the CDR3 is TGTGCCAGCAGCTTAGGGACTAGCGGGAGGAGCACAGATACGCAGTATTTT.

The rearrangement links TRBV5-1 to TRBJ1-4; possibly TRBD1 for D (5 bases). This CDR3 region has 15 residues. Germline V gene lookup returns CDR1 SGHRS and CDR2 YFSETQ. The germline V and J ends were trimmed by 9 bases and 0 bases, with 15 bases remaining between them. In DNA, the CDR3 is TGCGCCACCTCGCTTGGGGGGACAACTAATGAAAAACTGTTTTTT. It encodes CATSLGGTTNEKLFF. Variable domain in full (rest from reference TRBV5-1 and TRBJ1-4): KAGVTQTPRYLIKTRGQQVTLSCSPISGHRSVSWYQQTPGQGLQFLFEYFSETQRNKGNFPGRFSGRQFSNSRSEMNVSTLELGDSALYLCATSLGGTTNEKLFFGSGTQLSVL.

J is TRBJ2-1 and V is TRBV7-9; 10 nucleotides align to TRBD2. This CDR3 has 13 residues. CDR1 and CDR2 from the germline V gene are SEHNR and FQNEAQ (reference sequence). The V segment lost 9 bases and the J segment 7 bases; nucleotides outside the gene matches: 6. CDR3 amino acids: CASERGGWNEQFF. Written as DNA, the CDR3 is TGTGCCAGTGAGCGGGGGGGTTGGAATGAGCAGTTCTTC.

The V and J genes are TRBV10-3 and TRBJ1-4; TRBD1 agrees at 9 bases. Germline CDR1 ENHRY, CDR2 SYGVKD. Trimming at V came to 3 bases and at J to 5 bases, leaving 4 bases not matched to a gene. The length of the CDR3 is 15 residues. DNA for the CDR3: TGTGCCATCAGTGATAAGGGGACAGGGAATGAAAAACTGTTTTTT. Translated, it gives CAISDKGTGNEKLFF.

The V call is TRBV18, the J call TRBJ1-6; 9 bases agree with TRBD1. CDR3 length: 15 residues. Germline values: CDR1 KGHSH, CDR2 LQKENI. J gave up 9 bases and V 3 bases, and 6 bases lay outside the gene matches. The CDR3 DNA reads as TGTGCCAGCTCACCCAAGACAGGGGGAGGTTCACCCCTCCACTTT. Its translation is CASSPKTGGGSPLHF.

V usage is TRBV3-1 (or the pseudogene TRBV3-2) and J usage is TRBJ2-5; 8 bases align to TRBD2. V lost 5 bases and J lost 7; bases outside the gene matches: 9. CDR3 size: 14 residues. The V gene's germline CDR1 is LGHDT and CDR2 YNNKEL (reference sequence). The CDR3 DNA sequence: TGTGCCAGCAGCTCAAGTAGCGGGGTAGGGACCCAGTACTTC. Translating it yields CASSSSSGVGTQYF.

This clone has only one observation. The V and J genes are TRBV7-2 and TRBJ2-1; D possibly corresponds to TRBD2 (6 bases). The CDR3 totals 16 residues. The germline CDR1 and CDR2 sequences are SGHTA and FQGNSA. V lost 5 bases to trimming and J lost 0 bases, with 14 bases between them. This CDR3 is CASSRAGGSSYNEQFF. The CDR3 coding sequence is TGTGCCAGCAGCCGGGCTGGAGGGAGCTCCTACAATGAGCAGTTCTTC.

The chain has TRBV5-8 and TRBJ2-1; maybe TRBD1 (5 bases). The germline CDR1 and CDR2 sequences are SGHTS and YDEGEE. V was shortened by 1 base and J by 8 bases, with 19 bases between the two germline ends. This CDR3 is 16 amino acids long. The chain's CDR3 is CASSLRTTVVSYEQFF. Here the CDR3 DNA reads TGTGCCAGCAGCTTGCGCACGACAGTTGTATCATATGAGCAGTTCTTC.